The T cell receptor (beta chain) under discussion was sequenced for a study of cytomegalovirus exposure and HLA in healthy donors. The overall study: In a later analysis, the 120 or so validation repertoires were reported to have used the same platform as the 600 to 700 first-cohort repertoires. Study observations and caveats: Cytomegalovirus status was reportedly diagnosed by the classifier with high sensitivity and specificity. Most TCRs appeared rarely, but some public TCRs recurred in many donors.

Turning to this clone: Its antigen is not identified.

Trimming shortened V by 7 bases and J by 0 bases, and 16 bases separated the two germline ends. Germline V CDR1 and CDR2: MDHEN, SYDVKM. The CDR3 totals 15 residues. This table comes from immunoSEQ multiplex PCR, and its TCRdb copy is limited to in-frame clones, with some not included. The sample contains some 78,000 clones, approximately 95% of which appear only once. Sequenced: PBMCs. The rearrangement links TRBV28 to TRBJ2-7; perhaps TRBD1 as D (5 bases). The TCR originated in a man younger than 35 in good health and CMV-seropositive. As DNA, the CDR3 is TGTGCCAGCACCCGCCTAGACAGACACTCCTACGAGCAGTACTTC. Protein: CASTRLDRHSYEQYF.